This TCR beta chain was captured in a study of beta chain features in type 1 diabetes. Findings and caveats of the study: Naive, central memory and regulatory TCRB repertoires appeared more similar among patients than healthy donors. It was possible that PCR favored shorter templates, equally so in patients and controls.

Expressed TCRB transcripts got sequenced, as all isolated RNA was reverse transcribed. TCRdb's table, derived via immunoSEQ multiplex PCR, lists solely in-frame clones and lacks some. Of under 450,000 clones listed, around 14% are singletons. A sort by CD45RO/CCR7/CD25/CD127/CD95/CD27 yielded CD4+ naive, central memory, regulatory and stem cell-like memory cells. In all sorted populations, purity surpassed 95%. Points on this clone: Its specificity is not known.

Germline V lookup: CDR1 SGHTA, CDR2 FQGNSA. Trimming removed 2 bases from V and 13 bases from J, with 17 bases in between. CDR3 length equals 13 residues. The TCR comes from a man in his thirties or forties in good health. The sequencing input was naive CD4+ T cells from blood. This chain joins TRBV7-2 and TRBJ1-2; TRBD1 is a possible D gene (6 bases). CDR3 DNA: TGTGCCAGCAGCTTATTCCGGGACACCCCGTCCACCTTC. Protein product: CASSLFRDTPSTF.